The text below deals with one TCR beta chain. The antigen remains undetermined. Germline V lookup: CDR1 LGHNA, CDR2 YSLEER. The V gene end was trimmed by 0 bases and the J gene end by 11 bases; junction bases not matched to a gene: 12. This CDR3 has 16 residues. This specimen belongs to a study of shared clonotypes between healthy human individuals. Looking at the study overall: CD4 naive and memory got three plates each, CD8 naive two, CD8 memory one. Study results and limitations: Some naive CD4 clonotypes, 4% to 6%, turned up in common across a handful of donors.

Terminally differentiated effector memory CD45RA+ cells were left out of the naive CD8 fraction, which was CD45RO-negative and positively selected for CCR7. Assay runs were performed at deep level. It was 200 ng DNA, 25,000 to 35,000 T cell genomes, that sorted-subset replicate PCRs used. TCRdb's copy holds only in-frame clones and misses some; the assay was immunoSEQ multiplex PCR. Among about 580,000 clones listed, roughly 98% were seen once. The TCR comes from a man under 40 in good health. The sequencing input was naive CD8+ T cells sorted from blood. The rearrangement joins TRBV4-3 to TRBJ1-1; 10 nucleotides align to TRBD1. The CDR3 protein is CASSQDAGTGEGVAFF. The CDR3 DNA is TGCGCCAGCAGCCAAGATGCCGGGACAGGGGAGGGAGTGGCTTTCTTT.